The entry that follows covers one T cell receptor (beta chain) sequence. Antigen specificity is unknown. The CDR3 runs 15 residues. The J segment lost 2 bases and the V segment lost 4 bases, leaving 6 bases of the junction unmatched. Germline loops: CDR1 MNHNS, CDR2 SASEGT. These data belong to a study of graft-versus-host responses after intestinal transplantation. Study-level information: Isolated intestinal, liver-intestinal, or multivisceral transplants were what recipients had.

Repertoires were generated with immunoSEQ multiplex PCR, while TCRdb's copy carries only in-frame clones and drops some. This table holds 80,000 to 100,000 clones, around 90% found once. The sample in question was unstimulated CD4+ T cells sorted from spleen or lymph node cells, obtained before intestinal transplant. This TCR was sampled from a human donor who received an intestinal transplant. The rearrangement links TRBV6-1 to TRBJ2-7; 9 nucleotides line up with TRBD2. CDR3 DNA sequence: TGTGCCAGCAGTGCGACTAGCGGTGAGACCTACGAGCAGTACTTC. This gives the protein CASSATSGETYEQYF.